Described below is a single TCR beta chain sequence and its context. Its target is unknown. This may come from a read error, since a much larger clone is one base off. CDR3 length: 12 residues. Germline V gives CDR1 DFQATT, CDR2 SNEGSKA (reference sequence). Trimming pared 6 bases from V and 0 bases from J, leaving 8 bases between. The data stem from a study of tumor and adjacent non-tumor tissue in lung cancer. Overall study: Approximately 4 million productive TCRbeta reads were obtained per sample on average.

The library came from three nested PCR rounds adapted from ARM-PCR protocols. In TCRdb, the multiplex PCR reads were re-called with MiXCR into one record per CDR3 protein. Among approximately 110,000 distinct CDR3 sequences listed, 50% to 70% were seen once. Study-wide results and limits: Tumor repertoires had a smaller top 100 clone share than normal lung. Compared with tumor, normal lung showed significantly lower TCR diversity.

RNA was extracted from bulk tissue without any cell sorting. The normal lung tissue was taken more than 3 cm from the tumor edge. Donors were chemotherapy-naive, newly diagnosed lung cancer surgical patients in China, August–November 2014. The V and J genes are TRBV20-1 and TRBJ2-5, with no clear D. The sequenced sample consisted of distant non-tumor lung tissue. This receptor was taken from a man in his 60s with non-small cell lung cancer. The CDR3 region has the DNA TGCAGTGCGTCCGAGAACCAAGAGACCCAGTACTTC. It codes for CSASENQETQYF.